Given below is one T cell receptor (beta chain) in context. Antigen unknown. CDR1 is MGHRA and CDR2 is YSYEKL in the germline V gene. V gave up 8 bases and J gave up 4 bases, with 13 bases separating them. The CDR3 totals 13 residues. This entry belongs to a study of T cell responses to AZD1222 COVID-19 vaccine. The method was immunoSEQ multiplex PCR; TCRdb's version includes in-frame clones alone and lacks a portion of them. Of approximately 110,000 clones listed, roughly 84% are singletons. Points from the study as a whole: Two AZD1222 administrations were followed by greater Spike-specific TCR breadth and depth. The study found vaccine-associated CD4 TCRs spanning spike, dominant at 160-218 and 743-854. Clonal diversity was possibly underestimated; the donors were predominantly white British and more often female. A reported finding is that nearly half of spike-specific TCRs target unmutated variant regions.

The chain combines TRBV4-1 with TRBJ2-3; D may be TRBD1 (6 bases). The origin of this receptor is an adult in good health. The sequencing here drew on peripheral blood, taken on day 0 of AZD1222 vaccination. The CDR3 DNA is TGCGCCAGCGCCGACAGGAGCGCAGATACGCAGTATTTT. Translation gives CASADRSADTQYF.